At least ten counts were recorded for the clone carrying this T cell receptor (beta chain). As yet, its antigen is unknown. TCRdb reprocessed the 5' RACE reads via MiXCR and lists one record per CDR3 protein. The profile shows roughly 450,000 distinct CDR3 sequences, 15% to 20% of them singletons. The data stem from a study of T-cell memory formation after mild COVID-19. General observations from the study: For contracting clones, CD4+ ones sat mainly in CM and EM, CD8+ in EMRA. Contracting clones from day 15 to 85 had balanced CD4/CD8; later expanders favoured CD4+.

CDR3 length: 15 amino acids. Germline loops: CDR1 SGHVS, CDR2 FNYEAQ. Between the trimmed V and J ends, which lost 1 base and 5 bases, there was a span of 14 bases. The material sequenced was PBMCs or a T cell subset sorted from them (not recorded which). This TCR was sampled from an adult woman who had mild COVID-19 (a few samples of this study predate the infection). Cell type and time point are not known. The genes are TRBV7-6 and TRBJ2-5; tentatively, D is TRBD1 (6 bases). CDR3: CASSLGGRGWETQYF. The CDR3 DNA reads TGTGCCAGCAGCTTAGGAGGCAGGGGTTGGGAGACCCAGTACTTC.